Reported below is one TCR beta chain. The target antigen is unknown. These data originate in a study of shared clonotypes between healthy human individuals. Study-wide results and limits: Blood was the sole source, and tissue repertoires probably differ.

Every subset's genomic DNA went evenly onto several immunoSEQ plates. Produced via immunoSEQ multiplex PCR; TCRdb's table is partial and in-frame only. The sample shows some 1,400,000 clones, around 97% of them seen only once. The investigators split CD4+ cells into a CD45RA+ naive subset and a CD45RA-negative memory subset. Germline V CDR1 and CDR2: SQVTM, ANQGSEA. The CDR3 is 15 residues long. Trimming removed 3 bases from V and 5 bases from J, with 19 bases in between. What was sequenced was naive CD4+ T cells sorted from blood. Subset defined: CD45RA+ positively selected. The clonotype comes from a man younger than 40 in good health. The V and J genes are TRBV29-1 and TRBJ1-2; D gene ambiguous. The CDR3 DNA reads TGCAGCGTTGAGACAACTTACCGGGATGATTATGGCTACACCTTC. Translation gives CSVETTYRDDYGYTF.